The following is a TCR beta chain sequence with its context. Its antigen specificity is not known. Nothing much larger sits one base from this clone, and base qualities are not available. V is clipped by 4 bases and J by 5 bases, and the sequence between their germline boundaries is 26 bases long. From a lookup of the germline V gene, CDR1 and CDR2 are MDHEN and SYDVKM. Inclusive of the bounding cysteine and phenylalanine, the CDR3 is 18 residues long. Here the CDR3 DNA is all that survives: 54 bases in frame from base 1. This sample is drawn from a study of shared T cell receptors in the human thymus (dated by TCRdb to the early 2020s). Some background on the complete study: The study examined how self-reactive, shared T-cell receptor alpha chains are generated in the human thymus.

Library creation used the immunoSEQ multiplex PCR assay. In its TCRdb copy, this immuneACCESS table keeps in-frame sequences only and misses some clones. Where compared with another copy, unresolved V genes explain less than half of these, and the others have no known cause. The sample table contains some 760,000 clones; only one count was recorded for roughly 88% of them. The ten largest clones represent 0.0095% to 0.011% of the sample. The same sample was also used in a study of human thymus T cells. The second study reports: Immunologically healthy infants undergoing open corrective cardiac surgery for congenital heart defects in Finland were used as donors. Thymus tissue was obtained as surgical resects removed during corrective cardiac surgery. Biased V and J gene segment usage appeared to be present in both thymic and peripheral blood repertoires. Highly overlapping thymic TCR repertoires among unrelated individuals were reported in the related research. The study described the TCR alpha and beta repertoires in under ten infant thymus samples and a few matching peripheral blood samples. Donor ages ranging from about 7 to 244 days were recorded, and roughly six male and a couple of female infants were included in the cohort. Thymocytes were mechanically released from the tissue and were stored as pellets of 10-30 million cells at -70 degrees C. A QIAsymphony instrument was used to extract genomic DNA from frozen cell pellets. Using the immunoSEQ multiplex PCR assay, the TCRB and TCRAD loci were amplified from a standardized quantity of quality-controlled genomic DNA. The amplicons spanned the V(D)J region and were long enough to cover the CDR3 and allow V and J genes to be identified. The amplicons were sequenced on an Illumina platform via the commercial immunoSEQ service. Corrections for primer bias and sequencing errors followed previously described methods, while TCRAD and TCRB definitions were based on the IMGT database. Analysis of the repertoires was done with immunoSEQ Analyzer 3.0 and VDJTools and included basic statistics, V/J segment usage, diversity estimates, rarefaction and pairwise overlap. Diversity was estimated with Chao1, ChaoE, Efron-Thisted, Shannon and inverse Simpson indices, and also on datasets down-sampled to the smallest sample. Repertoire overlap used strict matching of CDR3 nucleotide sequence, V gene and J gene, with Jaccard-based multidimensional scaling clustering. On average, thymus samples yielded about 810,000 unique TCRB clonotypes, whereas blood samples yielded 65,000 to 100,000.

The sequenced sample was thymocytes. The sequence is built from TRBV28 and TRBJ1-2, with TRBD1 perhaps the D gene, on 5 matching bases. This sequence originates from a girl less than two years old with a congenital heart defect. Donor details come from another sample of the same person, matched by shared clones. The CDR3 here reads CASSWGGQDAPRRYGYTF. The base sequence is TGTGCCAGCAGTTGGGGGGGTCAAGACGCCCCCCGGAGGTATGGCTACACCTTC.